The rows below give T cell receptor beta chains drawn from one sample of a study of cytomegalovirus exposure and HLA in healthy donors. Data came from immunoSEQ multiplex PCR; TCRdb stores just in-frame clones and leaves some out. The sample includes around 300,000 clones, roughly 90% of them seen just once. Input material: PBMCs. The source is a woman aged 18-29 years in good health and CMV-seronegative. Each CDR3 is given with its conserved first and last residue. D genes are given only for firm matches. Part of the rows lack a size; the others show once, few, many or a class for expanded clones.

j_call: TRBJ2-1
cdr3_length: 17
v_call: TRBV7-8
d_call: TRBD1
clone_size: NA
cdr3_nt: TGTGCCAGCAGCCCAGGGGTGGGCGGACAGGCCAAGGTTGAGCAGTTCTTC
cdr3_aa: CASSPGVGGQAKVEQFF

j_call: TRBJ1-5
cdr3_length: 16
v_call: TRBV4-1
d_call: TRBD1
clone_size: NA
cdr3_nt: TGCGCCAGCAGCCAAGGGGACAGGGCCCTGAATCAGCCCCAGCATTTT
cdr3_aa: CASSQGDRALNQPQHF

j_call: TRBJ2-7
cdr3_length: 16
v_call: TRBV5-5
d_call: TRBD2
clone_size: NA
cdr3_nt: TGTGCCAGCAGCACCTTCACTAGCGAAGGACGCTACGAGCAGTACTTC
cdr3_aa: CASSTFTSEGRYEQYF

j_call: TRBJ2-7
cdr3_length: 14
v_call: TRBV6-1
d_call: NA
clone_size: once
cdr3_nt: TGTGCCAGCCGGGGGTCGGTGAACTCCTACGAGCAGTACTTC
cdr3_aa: CASRGSVNSYEQYF

j_call: TRBJ2-7
cdr3_length: 13
v_call: TRBV19
d_call: TRBD2
clone_size: NA
cdr3_nt: TGTGCCAGTGGGACTAGCGGGAGATACGAGCAGTACTTC
cdr3_aa: CASGTSGRYEQYF

j_call: TRBJ2-3
cdr3_length: 15
v_call: TRBV11-2
d_call: TRBD2
clone_size: NA
cdr3_nt: TGTGCCAGCAGCTTAGCTAGCGGGAGGTGGGATACGCAGTATTTT
cdr3_aa: CASSLASGRWDTQYF

j_call: TRBJ1-2
cdr3_length: 13
v_call: TRBV6-1
d_call: NA
clone_size: NA
cdr3_nt: TGTGCCACCTGGGGCAGTTCTCCTTATGGCTACACCTTC
cdr3_aa: CATWGSSPYGYTF

j_call: TRBJ2-5
cdr3_length: 12
v_call: TRBV7-2
d_call: NA
clone_size: NA
cdr3_nt: TGTGCCAGCAGCTTATTTGCGGAGACCCAGTACTTC
cdr3_aa: CASSLFAETQYF

j_call: TRBJ2-3
cdr3_length: 12
v_call: TRBV4-1
d_call: TRBD2
clone_size: NA
cdr3_nt: TGCGCCGTAGCGGGGTCCTCAGATACGCAGTATTTT
cdr3_aa: CAVAGSSDTQYF

j_call: TRBJ1-3
cdr3_length: 15
v_call: TRBV6-1
d_call: NA
clone_size: NA
cdr3_nt: TGTGCCAGCAGTGTACCCGGGGGGGTGGGAAACACCATATATTTT
cdr3_aa: CASSVPGGVGNTIYF

j_call: TRBJ2-7
cdr3_length: 18
v_call: TRBV27
d_call: NA
clone_size: NA
cdr3_nt: TGTGCCAGCAGTTTATCGTTTACGGCGTCTAGCCGTCCCTACGAGCAGTACTTC
cdr3_aa: CASSLSFTASSRPYEQYF

j_call: TRBJ2-7
cdr3_length: 16
v_call: TRBV7-8
d_call: TRBD1
clone_size: NA
cdr3_nt: TGTGCCAGCAGCTTGCAGGCAGGGGGTAATTCGGACGAGCAGTACTTC
cdr3_aa: CASSLQAGGNSDEQYF

j_call: TRBJ1-1
cdr3_length: 15
v_call: TRBV6-5
d_call: TRBD1
clone_size: NA
cdr3_nt: TGTGCCAGCAGTGGAGGATCCCAGGGGGCGGATGAAGCTTTCTTT
cdr3_aa: CASSGGSQGADEAFF

j_call: TRBJ1-5
cdr3_length: 14
v_call: TRBV7-2
d_call: NA
clone_size: NA
cdr3_nt: TGTGCCAGCAGCTTAGTGGGGGGAAATCAGCCCCAGCATTTT
cdr3_aa: CASSLVGGNQPQHF

j_call: TRBJ1-2
cdr3_length: 14
v_call: TRBV5-1
d_call: NA
clone_size: NA
cdr3_nt: TGCGCCAGCAGCTTAGTTCAGGGCAACTATGGCTACACCTTC
cdr3_aa: CASSLVQGNYGYTF

j_call: TRBJ2-2
cdr3_length: 17
v_call: TRBV15
d_call: TRBD1
clone_size: once
cdr3_nt: TGTGCCACCAGCAGAGTCCCTGGACAGGGGGGAATCGGGGAGCTGTTTTTT
cdr3_aa: CATSRVPGQGGIGELFF

j_call: TRBJ1-1
cdr3_length: 17
v_call: TRBV11-2
d_call: TRBD1
clone_size: NA
cdr3_nt: TGTGCCAGCAGCTTAGGCCCCGACAGGGCTCAGAACACTGAAGCTTTCTTT
cdr3_aa: CASSLGPDRAQNTEAFF

j_call: TRBJ2-5
cdr3_length: 16
v_call: TRBV4-1
d_call: TRBD2
clone_size: once
cdr3_nt: TGCGCCAGCAGCCAAACTCTAGCGGGCCTAACGGGGACCCAGTACTTC
cdr3_aa: CASSQTLAGLTGTQYF

j_call: TRBJ2-5
cdr3_length: 14
v_call: TRBV27
d_call: NA
clone_size: NA
cdr3_nt: TGTGCCAGCAGTTTGTCCTCCGTGGGGCAGACCCAGTACTTC
cdr3_aa: CASSLSSVGQTQYF

j_call: TRBJ1-2
cdr3_length: 13
v_call: TRBV5-1
d_call: NA
clone_size: NA
cdr3_nt: TGCGCCAGCAGCTTGGCACAGCCCTATGGCTACACCTTC
cdr3_aa: CASSLAQPYGYTF

j_call: TRBJ2-2
cdr3_length: 13
v_call: TRBV7-3
d_call: TRBD1
clone_size: NA
cdr3_nt: TGTGCCAGTGGGACAGGTCTCACCGGGGAGCTGTTTTTT
cdr3_aa: CASGTGLTGELFF

j_call: TRBJ1-2
cdr3_length: 13
v_call: TRBV5-1
d_call: NA
clone_size: NA
cdr3_nt: TGCGCCAGCAGCTTGGGGGGGGGTGGAAGCTACACCTTC
cdr3_aa: CASSLGGGGSYTF

j_call: TRBJ2-1
cdr3_length: 18
v_call: TRBV9
d_call: TRBD2
clone_size: NA
cdr3_nt: TGTGCCAGCAGCCCCCGAGCCCCTCTAGCGGGGGAATACAATGAGCAGTTCTTC
cdr3_aa: CASSPRAPLAGEYNEQFF

j_call: TRBJ1-5
cdr3_length: 13
v_call: TRBV15
d_call: NA
clone_size: NA
cdr3_nt: TGTGCCACCAGCAGGGGGCTAGGGCAGCCCCAGCATTTT
cdr3_aa: CATSRGLGQPQHF

j_call: TRBJ2-7
cdr3_length: 14
v_call: TRBV6-5
d_call: TRBD1
clone_size: NA
cdr3_nt: TGTGCCAGCGCCCCCTGGGACAGGCCCTACGAGCAGTACTTC
cdr3_aa: CASAPWDRPYEQYF

j_call: TRBJ2-5
cdr3_length: 13
v_call: TRBV27
d_call: NA
clone_size: NA
cdr3_nt: TGTGCCAGCAGACGGTACGAACAAGAGACCCAGTACTTC
cdr3_aa: CASRRYEQETQYF

j_call: TRBJ1-1
cdr3_length: 15
v_call: TRBV28
d_call: NA
clone_size: NA
cdr3_nt: TGTGCCAGCAGTCCCCACACAGGGTCGCACACTGAAGCTTTCTTT
cdr3_aa: CASSPHTGSHTEAFF